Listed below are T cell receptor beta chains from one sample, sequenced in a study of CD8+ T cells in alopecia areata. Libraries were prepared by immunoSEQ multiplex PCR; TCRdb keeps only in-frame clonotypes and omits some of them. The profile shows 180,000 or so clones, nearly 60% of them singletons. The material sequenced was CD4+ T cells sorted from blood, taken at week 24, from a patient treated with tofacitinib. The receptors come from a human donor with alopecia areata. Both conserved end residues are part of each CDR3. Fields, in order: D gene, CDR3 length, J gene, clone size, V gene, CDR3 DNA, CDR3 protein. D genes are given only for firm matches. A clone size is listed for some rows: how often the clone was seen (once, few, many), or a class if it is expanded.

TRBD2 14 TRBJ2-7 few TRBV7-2 TGTGCCAGCAGAGAGGTCCTAGCGGGAGCTGAGCAGTACTTC CASREVLAGAEQYF
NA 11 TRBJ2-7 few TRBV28 TGTGCCAGCAGTTGGGGCCACGAGCAGTACTTC CASSWGHEQYF
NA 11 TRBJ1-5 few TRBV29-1 TGCAGCGTGTGGGCGGGCCAGTCCCAGCATTTT CSVWAGQSQHF
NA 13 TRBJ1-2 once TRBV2 TGTGCCAGCGGAGGACAGTCGAATTATGGCTACACCTTC CASGGQSNYGYTF
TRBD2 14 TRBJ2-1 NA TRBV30 TGTGCCTGGAGTGTACAATTAGCGGGACAAGAGCAGTTCTTC CAWSVQLAGQEQFF
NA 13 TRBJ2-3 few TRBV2 TGTGCCAGCAGACTTCAGGGGTCAGATACGCAGTATTTT CASRLQGSDTQYF
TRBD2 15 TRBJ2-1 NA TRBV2 TGTGCCAGCTTGGGGACTAGCGGTCGTCCCAATGAGCAGTTCTTC CASLGTSGRPNEQFF
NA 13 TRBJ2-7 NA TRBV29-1 TGCAGCGTCAAGACAGGACCCTCCTACGAGCAGTACTTC CSVKTGPSYEQYF
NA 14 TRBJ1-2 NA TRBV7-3 TGTGCCAGCAGCTTAGGACCAGGATACTATGGCTACACCTTC CASSLGPGYYGYTF
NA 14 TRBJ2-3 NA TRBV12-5 TGTGCTAGTGGTTTGGGGGAACAGGGAGATACGCAGTATTTT CASGLGEQGDTQYF
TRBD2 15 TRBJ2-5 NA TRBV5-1 TGCGCCAGCAGCTTGGCCGGGGGGGACCAAGAGACCCAGTACTTC CASSLAGGDQETQYF
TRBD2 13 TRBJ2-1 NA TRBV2 TGTGCCAGCAGTTATAGCGGGAGGGTTGAGCAGTTCTTC CASSYSGRVEQFF
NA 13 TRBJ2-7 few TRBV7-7 TGTGCCAGCAGCTTCAATGAATGGGGCGAGCAGTACTTC CASSFNEWGEQYF
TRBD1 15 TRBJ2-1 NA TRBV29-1 TGCAGCGCTAAACCGGGACAGGGGGCGCGAAATGAGCAGTTCTTC CSAKPGQGARNEQFF
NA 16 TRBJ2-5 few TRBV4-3 TGCGCCAGCAGCCAAGATGCTGAGGTCGGTCAAGAGACCCAGTACTTC CASSQDAEVGQETQYF
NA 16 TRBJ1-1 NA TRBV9 TGTGCCAGCAGCGTAGGTGGGGCAGGGACCGACACTGAAGCTTTCTTT CASSVGGAGTDTEAFF
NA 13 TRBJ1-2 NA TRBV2 TGTGCCAGCAGTGAACATGGAAGGAGGGGCTCGACCTTC CASSEHGRRGSTF
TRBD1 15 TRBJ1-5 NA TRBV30 TGTGCCTGGAGTATGGGACAGGCGATAAATCAGCCCCAGCATTTT CAWSMGQAINQPQHF
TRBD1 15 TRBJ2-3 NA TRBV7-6 TGTGCCAGCAGCTCGGGACAGGGGCGAGGAGATACGCAGTATTTT CASSSGQGRGDTQYF
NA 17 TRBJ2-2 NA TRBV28 TGTGCCAGCAGTTTAGTTGGAGGACGGGCGAACACCGGGGAGCTGTTTTTT CASSLVGGRANTGELFF
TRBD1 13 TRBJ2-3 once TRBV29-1 TGCAGCCACCAGACAGGGGGCGCAGATACGCAGTATTTT CSHQTGGADTQYF
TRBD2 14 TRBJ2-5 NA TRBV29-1 TGCAGCGTTTGTGATAGCGGGAGGCAAGAGACCCAGTACTTC CSVCDSGRQETQYF
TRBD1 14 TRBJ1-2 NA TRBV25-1 TGTGCCAGCAGTGCGACAGGGAGAAACAGTGGCTACACCTTC CASSATGRNSGYTF
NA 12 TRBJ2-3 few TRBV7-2 TGTGCCAGCAGTCCTCTACCTGATACGCAGTATTTT CASSPLPDTQYF
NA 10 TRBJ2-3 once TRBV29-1 TGCAGCCTAGACGCAGATACGCAGTATTTT CSLDADTQYF
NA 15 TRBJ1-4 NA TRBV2 TGTGCCAGCAGGTCTAGGACTGCGACTAATGAAAAACTGTTTTTT CASRSRTATNEKLFF
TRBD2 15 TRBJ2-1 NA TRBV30 TGTGCCTGGAGGGGAGGGCAGTCCCCCTACAATGAGCAGTTCTTC CAWRGGQSPYNEQFF
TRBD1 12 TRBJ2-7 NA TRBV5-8 TGTGCCAGCAGCCGCAGGGGGTACGAGCAGTACTTC CASSRRGYEQYF
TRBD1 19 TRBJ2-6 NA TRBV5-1 TGCGCCAGCAGCATAGGGACAGGGGGTTCGATATCTGGGGCCAACGTCCTGACTTTC CASSIGTGGSISGANVLTF
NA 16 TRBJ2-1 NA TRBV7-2 TGTGCCAGCAGCCATATTGGGCAGGAGGAGAACAATGAGCAGTTCTTC CASSHIGQEENNEQFF
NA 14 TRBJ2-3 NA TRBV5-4 TGTGCCAGCAGCTCCCGGACGGTTACAGATACGCAGTATTTT CASSSRTVTDTQYF
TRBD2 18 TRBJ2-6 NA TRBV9 TGTGCCAGCAGCCCCAGACTAGCGGGGGGCTCTGGGGCCAACGTCCTGACTTTC CASSPRLAGGSGANVLTF
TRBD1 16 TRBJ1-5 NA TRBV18 TGTGCCAGCTCACCACAGACAGGGGCCAGCAATCAGCCCCAGCATTTT CASSPQTGASNQPQHF
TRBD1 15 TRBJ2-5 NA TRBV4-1 TGCGCCAGCAGCCAAGATGGGACAGCCCGGGAGACCCAGTACTTC CASSQDGTARETQYF
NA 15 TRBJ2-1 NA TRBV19 TGTGCCAGTACCCAGTCCCCTAGCCGGCGCAATGAGCAGTTCTTC CASTQSPSRRNEQFF
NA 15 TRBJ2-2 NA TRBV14 TGTGCCAGCAGCCACAGGGGAGGAAGCACCGGGGAGCTGTTTTTT CASSHRGGSTGELFF
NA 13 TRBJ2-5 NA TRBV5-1 TGCGCCAGCAGCAGGGACGGCCAGGAGACCCAGTACTTC CASSRDGQETQYF